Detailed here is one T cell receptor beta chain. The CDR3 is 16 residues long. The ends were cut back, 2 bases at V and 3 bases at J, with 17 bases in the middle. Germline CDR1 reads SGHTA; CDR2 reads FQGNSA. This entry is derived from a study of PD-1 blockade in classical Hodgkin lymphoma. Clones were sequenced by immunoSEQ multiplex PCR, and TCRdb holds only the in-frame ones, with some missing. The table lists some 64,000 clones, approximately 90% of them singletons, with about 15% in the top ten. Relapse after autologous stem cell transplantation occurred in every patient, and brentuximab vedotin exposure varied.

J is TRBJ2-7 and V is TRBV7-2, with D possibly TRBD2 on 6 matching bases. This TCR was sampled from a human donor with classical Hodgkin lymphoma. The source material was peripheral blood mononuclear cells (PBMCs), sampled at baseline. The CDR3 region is CASSLLYRGGDYEQYF. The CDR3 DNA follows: TGTGCCAGCAGCTTATTGTATCGGGGAGGTGACTACGAGCAGTACTTC.